These 15 T cell receptor beta chains came from one sample sequenced in a study of T cell responses to AZD1222 COVID-19 vaccine. Sequenced by immunoSEQ multiplex PCR; TCRdb stores in-frame clones only, minus some. The sample yields some 110,000 clones, approximately 87% seen once. Sample: peripheral blood, taken on day 0 of AZD1222 vaccination. These receptors all stem from an adult in good health.

The chain joins TRBV3-1 (or the pseudogene TRBV3-2) to TRBJ2-7, with no clear D. Trimming pared 4 bases from V and 5 bases from J, leaving 9 bases between. CDR3 length: 12 residues. In germline, CDR1 is LGHDT, CDR2 YNNKEL (reference sequence). CDR3 nucleotide sequence: TGTGCCAGCAGCCGCTTATACAACGAGCAGTACTTC. Translating it yields CASSRLYNEQYF.

V gene TRBV19 combines with J gene TRBJ2-2, with 10 bases identical to TRBD1. The CDR3 is made up of 16 amino acids. V dropped 7 bases and J dropped 6; count of bases not matched to a gene: 11. CDR1 is LNHDA and CDR2 is SQIVND in the germline V gene (reference sequence). CDR3 nucleotide sequence: TGTGCCAGTACTCTAAGGGGACAGGGGTTCGCCGGGGAGCTGTTTTTT. Its protein product is CASTLRGQGFAGELFF. Full variable domain (outside the CDR3, taken from reference TRBV19 and TRBJ2-2): DGGITQSPKYLFRKEGQNVTLSCEQNLNHDAMYWYRQDPGQGLRLIYYSQIVNDFQKGDIAEGYSVSREKKESFPLTVTSAQKNPTAFYLCASTLRGQGFAGELFFGEGSRLTVL.

This clone was counted once. The chain employs TRBV11-2 and TRBJ2-7; D is ambiguous. The germline CDR1 and CDR2 sequences are SGHAT and FQNNGV. This CDR3 comprises 12 residues. The V and J ends lost 1 base and 8 bases respectively, with 9 bases between them. Written as DNA, the CDR3 is TGTGCCAGCAGCTTAGGCCGAGTGAAGCAGTACTTC. Encoded protein: CASSLGRVKQYF.

The count of this clone is one. CDR3 residues: CASSSSRDRALYGYTF. The CDR3 bases are TGTGCCAGCAGCTCGAGCCGGGACAGAGCCCTCTATGGCTACACCTTC. V usage is TRBV5-6 and J usage is TRBJ1-2; 7 nucleotides line up with TRBD1. The CDR3 has 16 amino acids. The V gene end was trimmed by 3 bases and the J gene end by 4 bases; junction bases not matched to a gene: 12. Germline V gene sequence: CDR1 SGHDT, CDR2 YYEEEE. The full variable domain, in which reference TRBV5-6 and TRBJ1-2 provide the parts outside the CDR3, is DAGVTQSPTHLIKTRGQQVTLRCSPKSGHDTVSWYQQALGQGPQFIFQYYEEEERQRGNFPDRFSGHQFPNYSSELNVNALLLGDSALYLCASSSSRDRALYGYTFGSGTRLTVV.

CDR3 amino acids: CASSLGPIRGTLQETQYF. The CDR3 bases are TGCGCCAGCAGCTTGGGGCCCATCAGAGGTACCCTCCAAGAGACCCAGTACTTC. This chain connects TRBV5-1 to TRBJ2-5; D remains unclear. V lost 0 bases and J lost 1, with 19 bases in between. The CDR3 spans 18 residues. Germline assignment: CDR1 SGHRS and CDR2 YFSETQ.

The chain employs TRBV6-2 or TRBV6-3 and TRBJ2-7; D gene uncertain. V lost 2 bases and J 2 bases, leaving 10 bases between the germline ends. The CDR3 extends over 14 amino acids. In germline, CDR1 is MNHEY, CDR2 SVGEGT. CDR3 in amino acids: CASSYAGSTYEQYF. The CDR3 nucleotides read TGTGCCAGCAGTTACGCCGGCAGCACCTACGAGCAGTACTTC.

CDR3 in amino acids: CATLSQEAKNIQYF. The CDR3 DNA reads TGTGCCACCCTAAGTCAGGAAGCCAAAAACATTCAGTACTTC. This sequence joins TRBV6-6 and TRBJ2-4; D ambiguous. V lost 10 bases and J 0 bases, leaving 13 bases between the germline ends. This CDR3 region has 14 residues. Per the germline V gene, CDR1 is MNHNY and CDR2 is SVGAGI (reference sequence).

The gene calls are TRBV6-5 and TRBJ2-7; D might be TRBD1 or TRBD2, each matching 5 bases. Trimming removed 9 bases from V and 3 bases from J, with 18 bases in between. The germline V gene encodes CDR1 MNHEY and CDR2 SVGAGI. This CDR3 is 14 amino acids long. The CDR3 region has the DNA TGTGCCAGGTCCGGGGCCCCACCGGTCTACGAGCAGTACTTC. Protein sequence: CARSGAPPVYEQYF.

J is TRBJ1-5 and V is TRBV4-3; TRBD1 matches at 8 bases. V trimming: 5 bases; J trimming: 4 bases; junction bases outside the gene matches: 7. From germline, CDR1 is LGHNA and CDR2 YSLEER. CDR3 length equals 15 residues. Here the CDR3 reads CASSSDRDNNQPQHF. The CDR3 DNA follows: TGCGCCAGCAGCTCGGACAGGGATAATAATCAGCCCCAGCATTTT.

The V and J genes are TRBV2 and TRBJ2-1, with unresolved D. Germline V CDR1 and CDR2: SNHLY, FYNNEI. Trimming removed 1 base at V and 6 bases at J, with 10 bases between. The length of the CDR3 is 14 residues. The CDR3 nucleotides are TGTGCCAGCAGTGAAGGTAGGCAGATCAATGAGCAGTTCTTC. It encodes CASSEGRQINEQFF.

This chain uses TRBV7-2 with TRBJ1-4, with unresolved D. CDR3 length: 14 amino acids. The V end lost 2 bases, the J end lost 8 bases, and 12 bases lay between the germline ends. Germline V gene sequence: CDR1 SGHTA, CDR2 FQGNSA. The CDR3 region has the DNA TGTGCCAGCAGCTTAACCCCCGGTCGGGAAAAACTGTTTTTT. Translation gives CASSLTPGREKLFF.

The rearrangement joins TRBV6-5 to TRBJ2-3, with 10 nucleotides matching TRBD1. The CDR3 consists of 15 residues. Looked up from germline, CDR1 is MNHEY and CDR2 is SVGAGI. Unmatched junction bases numbered 9, after V lost 7 bases and J lost 5 bases. This CDR3 reads CASKTPGQGIDTQYF. The CDR3 coding sequence is TGTGCCAGCAAAACTCCGGGACAGGGGATAGATACGCAGTATTTT.

This chain links TRBV10-1 with TRBJ1-1; D is undetermined. This CDR3 comprises 12 residues. Trimming removed 6 bases at V and 4 bases at J, with 9 bases between. CDR1 WNHNN and CDR2 SYGVQD come from the germline V gene (reference sequence). The CDR3 sequence is CASRAEGTEAFF. The CDR3 nucleotides read TGCGCCAGCAGGGCAGAGGGCACTGAAGCTTTCTTT.

The chain uses TRBV20-1 and TRBJ2-1; no clear D gene. The germline V and J ends were trimmed by 3 bases and 6 bases, with 9 bases remaining between them. Germline V gene sequence: CDR1 DFQATT, CDR2 SNEGSKA (reference sequence). This CDR3 has 12 residues. The CDR3 DNA follows: TGCAGTGCTAGTGACCCCGCCAATGAGCAGTTCTTC. This translates into CSASDPANEQFF.

CDR3 amino acids: CASRERGVSNQPQHF. CDR3 sequence (DNA): TGTGCCAGTAGAGAACGGGGGGTGAGCAATCAGCCCCAGCATTTT. The rearrangement links TRBV19 to TRBJ1-5; perhaps TRBD1 as D (5 bases). Per the germline V gene, CDR1 is LNHDA and CDR2 is SQIVND (reference sequence). This CDR3 is built from 15 residues. V was trimmed by 6 bases and J by 1 base, leaving 13 bases between them.